The text below deals with one T cell receptor beta chain. There are a few counts of this clonotype. The specificity of this receptor is unknown. One base away there is no much larger clone; base qualities are not given. Preparation of the library involved 5' RACE. The instrument was an Illumina HiSeq 2000. A universal primer binding site was added through template switching, and the final cDNA carried a unique molecular identifier so that TCR cDNA molecules could be counted accurately. First-strand cDNA for TCR alpha and beta chains was synthesized from specific primers in the conserved constant-segment region. To control for contamination, every cDNA library carried two barcodes: a SMART-Mk sample barcode plus Illumina barcodes. TruSeq adapter sequences, together with Illumina sample barcodes, were added in two successive PCR steps. The TCR alpha and beta cDNA libraries were sequenced on the Illumina HiSeq platform using custom primers. In the authors' own workflow: Unique molecular identifiers were extracted from raw reads with MiGEC, and CDR3 positions were determined with MiXCR. For each individual, recombination models were inferred using an EM algorithm with the repgenHMM and IGoR tools. Shared clonotypes were analyzed with the tcR package in R, and sharing was normalized by the product of cloneset sizes. To study raw recombination free of thymic and clonal selection effects, out-of-frame nonproductive sequences were analyzed. TCRdb reprocessing: public reads trimmed at Q25 with fastp, clones called with MiXCR, in-frame beta chains kept. Records with the same CDR3 protein are collapsed into one entry carrying the most frequent genes and DNA. The V and J calls come from TCRdb's annotation, not from the publication. This sample has 300,000 to 400,000 distinct CDR3 sequences in its table, and 12% of those were observed once. The top ten clones comprise approximately 7.6% of the sample.

The entry originates in a study of identical twins listed by TCRdb under 2016. About the investigation overall: TCR alpha and beta repertoires from monozygotic twins, unrelated adults of various ages and cord blood were deep-sequenced to test whether fetal clonotypes persist. To rule out contamination, the twin experiments were replicated at different times with different library preparation protocols. What the research found in general, with its limitations: Recombination models systematically underestimated out-of-frame TCR alpha sharing in monozygotic twins but agreed with sharing between unrelated individuals. Invariant T cells such as MAIT and iNKT could partly confound zero-insertion analyses, although diverse VJ usage argued against such confounding for most clonotypes. Fewer insertions were carried by abundant cord blood beta clonotypes, a similar but weaker trend appeared in young adult naive repertoires, and no such trend appeared in memory repertoires. Because the same donors could not be followed over many years, the conclusions relied on cross-sectional statistical analysis. Compared with coincidental sharing between unrelated individuals, out-of-frame TCR alpha sequences shared between twins showed an excess of sequences with low generation probability. The excess sharing between twins in beta out-of-frame sequences was weaker because fewer shared sequences reduced the signal-to-noise ratio.

All donors were healthy Caucasians. Three pairs of female monozygotic twins, all aged about 18 to 29 years, made up the twin cohort. Positive isolation kits from Invitrogen were used to isolate CD4+ and CD8+ T cell populations. Based on the germline V gene (reference sequence), the CDR1 and CDR2 sequences are MNHEY and SMNVEV. V is reduced by 7 bases and J by 2 bases, leaving a spacing of 18 bases between them. The CDR3 spans 16 residues, from the cysteine through the phenylalanine. Solely the CDR3 DNA is kept, with 48 bases framed from the first base. These same data were also listed under a study on yellow fever vaccine responses in identical twins. As noted in the second study: According to the authors, the vaccine-induced T cell response in identical twins seemed to be partly convergent and partly specific to each individual. In identical twins, the study followed T cell clones that responded to the vaccine with precision.

This sequence originates from a woman under 30 in good health. Sequenced input: CD8+ T cells sorted from blood. Here the chain combines TRBV27 and TRBJ2-1; the best D guess is TRBD1, with 6 bases matching. The CDR3 reads as follows: CASKTAGDTPYNEQFF. The DNA reads as follows: TGTGCCAGCAAAACCGCAGGGGATACCCCCTACAATGAGCAGTTCTTC.